One sample yielded the 6 T cell receptor beta chains listed below, sequenced in a study of identical twins (dated by TCRdb to the mid-2010s). The library was prepared using 5' RACE. This sample was sequenced with an Illumina HiSeq 2000. The public reads were reanalyzed by TCRdb: fastp trimming at Q25, MiXCR alignment, in-frame beta chains only. Each record represents a unique CDR3 protein, reported with the most common genes and DNA among its rows. A total of about 700,000 distinct CDR3 sequences appear in this sample, around 6.1% of them only once. The leading ten clones occupy 1.5% to 2% of the sample. Input material: naive T cells sorted from blood. The sample's cell subset or site, from its label and the paper: cells isolated with a human naive T-cell isolation kit. The receptor set was obtained from a man aged 18 to 35 in good health.

The rearrangement links TRBV12-3 or TRBV12-4 to TRBJ2-1; 7 bases line up with TRBD2. This CDR3 contains 15 residues. The V gene end was trimmed by 1 base and the J gene end by 9 bases; junction bases not matched to a gene: 9. The CDR3 sequence is CASSLVSGLGSEQFF. The CDR3 bases are TGTGCCAGCAGTTTAGTATCTGGACTAGGAAGTGAGCAGTTCTTC.

V is TRBV18 and J is TRBJ2-5, with a weak D call TRBD2 (6 bases). V lost 3 bases, J lost 2 bases, and 16 bases lay in between. CDR3 size: 16 residues. CDR1 and CDR2 from the germline V gene are KGHSH and LQKENI. The CDR3 is CASSPTTGVPQETQYF. CDR3 in DNA: TGTGCCAGCTCACCTACTACGGGGGTACCTCAAGAGACCCAGTACTTC.

Ten or more counts support this clonotype. The rearrangement uses TRBV12-3 or TRBV12-4 and TRBJ2-1; the D gene is possibly TRBD2 (6 bases). This CDR3 has 14 residues. V lost 6 bases, J lost 4 bases, and 13 bases lay in between. CDR3 coding DNA: TGTGCCAGCAGAGGTCGGCGGGATTACAATGAGCAGTTCTTC. Translated, it gives CASRGRRDYNEQFF.

This clonotype was seen many times. The V call is TRBV12-3 or TRBV12-4, the J call TRBJ1-5; D remains unclear. CDR3 length: 15 residues. V dropped 3 bases and J dropped 3 bases, with 12 bases sitting between them. DNA for the CDR3: TGTGCCAGCAGTTTTAGGGCAGGCGACAATCAGCCCCAGCATTTT. This encodes CASSFRAGDNQPQHF.

The V and J genes are TRBV7-8 and TRBJ2-6; D is perhaps TRBD1 (5 bases). Trimming left V 5 bases short and J 4 bases short, with 12 bases between. Per the germline V gene, CDR1 is SGHVS and CDR2 is FQNEAQ. CDR3 size: 15 residues. The CDR3 region has the DNA TGTGCCAGCAGCGAAGGGGTCGGCGGGGCCAACGTCCTGACTTTC. It translates to CASSEGVGGANVLTF.

The chain couples TRBV12-5 to TRBJ2-1; TRBD1 matches 9 bases. This CDR3 region has 13 residues. Germline loops: CDR1 LGHNT, CDR2 FRNRAP. Trimming took 4 bases from V and 8 from J; bases not matched to a gene: 3. The CDR3 region is CASGSRTGDEQFF. The CDR3 bases are TGTGCTAGTGGTTCGAGGACAGGGGATGAGCAGTTCTTC.